The 18 T cell receptor beta chains listed next were all sequenced from one sample in a study of T cell repertoires in cytomegalovirus infection. TCRdb passed the reads through MiXCR, listing each CDR3 protein once. The data contain hundreds of thousands of distinct CDR3 sequences, approximately 42% of them singletons. No cognate antigen is known for these TCRs. This specimen consisted of cultured PBMCs, obtained from culture after CMV antigen stimulation. The receptors were gathered from a human donor in good health (CMV status not recorded). Some clones in this sample may be carry-over from other donors' samples.

The chain couples TRBV5-4 to TRBJ1-4; D may be TRBD1 (6 bases). This CDR3 has 19 amino acids. V gave up 3 bases and J gave up 0 bases, with 21 bases separating them. Germline assignment: CDR1 SGHNT and CDR2 YYREEE (reference sequence). The CDR3 DNA is TGTGCCAGCAGCTCGGGCGCGTCTCGAACAGGGACAACTAATGAAAAACTGTTTTTT. Translation: CASSSGASRTGTTNEKLFF.

There are a few counts of this clonotype. The chain employs TRBV7-2 and TRBJ2-7; TRBD2 might be the D (6 bases). This CDR3 has 15 residues. The germline V gene has CDR1 SGHTA and CDR2 FQGNSA. With 6 bases removed from V and 1 base from J, the gap between germline ends came to 16 bases. CDR3 DNA: TGTGCCAGCAGTCGGAGGGACTCACTATCCTACGAGCAGTACTTC. Its protein product is CASSRRDSLSYEQYF.

This clonotype was seen more than once but under ten times. The chain recombines TRBV7-2 with TRBJ2-7, with D possibly being TRBD2 (5 bases). The CDR3 length is 13 residues. The germline V gene encodes CDR1 SGHTA and CDR2 FQGNSA. Between the trimmed V and J ends, which lost 2 bases and 3 bases, there was a span of 8 bases. The CDR3 coding sequence is TGTGCCAGCAGCTTACGCGCGGGCTACGAGCAGTACTTC. As protein: CASSLRAGYEQYF.

V gene TRBV12-3 or TRBV12-4 combines with J gene TRBJ1-5, with unresolved D. The CDR3 extends over 13 amino acids. The ends were cut back, 5 bases at V and 9 bases at J, with 14 bases in the middle. CDR3 in amino acids: CASSLTAATPQHF. For the CDR3, the DNA is TGTGCCAGCAGTCTGACGGCGGCGACGCCCCAGCATTTT.

The chain couples TRBV4-3 to TRBJ1-1, with a possible D match to TRBD1 (6 bases). V was clipped by 4 bases and J by 3 bases, with 21 bases between them. The CDR3 contains 17 residues. CDR1 and CDR2 (germline): LGHNA, YSLEER. The CDR3 bases are TGCGCCAGCAGCCCGAGCCCTTCGGGGGGCTTAGACACTGAAGCTTTCTTT. Protein product: CASSPSPSGGLDTEAFF.

The rearrangement uses TRBV7-2 and TRBJ2-4; 8 nucleotides line up with TRBD2. V gave up 1 base and J gave up 5 bases; unmatched junction bases: 4. This CDR3 has 15 amino acids. Germline V gives CDR1 SGHTA, CDR2 FQGNSA. CDR3 nucleotide sequence: TGTGCCAGCAGCTTAGTTGCGGGGGGACAAAACATTCAGTACTTC. Translated, it gives CASSLVAGGQNIQYF.

V usage is TRBV7-2 and J usage is TRBJ2-3; 9 bases are shared with TRBD1. Unmatched junction bases numbered 11, after V lost 6 bases and J lost 4 bases. Germline CDR1 and CDR2: SGHTA and FQGNSA. The CDR3 runs 16 residues. The CDR3 here is CASRKDRGSIADTQYF. In DNA form, the CDR3 reads TGTGCCAGCAGGAAGGACAGGGGTAGTATCGCAGATACGCAGTATTTT.

This CDR3 reads CASSPTGTTLKEAFF. The CDR3 DNA follows: TGTGCCAGCTCACCAACCGGGACGACCCTCAAGGAAGCTTTCTTT. This chain links TRBV18 with TRBJ1-1; the D gene is possibly TRBD1 (5 bases). Germline V lookup: CDR1 KGHSH, CDR2 LQKENI. Trimming shortened V by 2 bases and J by 8 bases, and 18 bases separated the two germline ends. This CDR3 spans 15 amino acids.

The CDR3 here is CASSPHRATDTQYF. DNA for the CDR3: TGTGCCAGCAGCCCGCACAGGGCCACAGATACGCAGTATTTT. The gene calls are TRBV12-3 or TRBV12-4 and TRBJ2-3; TRBD1 is a possible D gene (6 bases). The CDR3 consists of 14 residues. V dropped 6 bases and J dropped 2 bases, with 12 bases sitting between them.

Many counts were recorded for this clonotype. The chain couples TRBV10-3 to TRBJ2-2; D might be TRBD1 (5 bases). Germline V gene data show CDR1 as ENHRY and CDR2 as SYGVKD. Trimming stripped 0 bases from V and 0 bases from J, with 11 bases between. CDR3 length: 17 residues. CDR3 coding DNA: TGTGCCATCAGTGAGTCCGGACACAGAACGAACACCGGGGAGCTGTTTTTT. It is translated as CAISESGHRTNTGELFF.

This clonotype was seen a few times. CDR3 bases: TGCGCCAGCAGCTACGGAGCGACCACCGGGGAGCTGTTTTTT. Translating it yields CASSYGATTGELFF. This sequence joins TRBV5-1 and TRBJ2-2; unclear D gene. CDR3 length: 14 residues. The germline CDR1 and CDR2 sequences are SGHRS and YFSETQ. V lost 3 bases to trimming and J lost 4 bases, with 10 bases between them.

This clonotype was counted between two and nine times. This chain connects TRBV7-2 to TRBJ2-7; tentatively, D is TRBD1 (6 bases). V lost 0 bases and J 6 bases, leaving 12 bases between the germline ends. CDR1 SGHTA and CDR2 FQGNSA come from the germline V gene. This CDR3 has 14 residues. The CDR3 region is CASSLASQGGEQYF. DNA for the CDR3: TGTGCCAGCAGCTTAGCTTCACAGGGTGGCGAGCAGTACTTC.

This clonotype was observed a handful of times. V is TRBV7-2 and J is TRBJ1-1, with 7 nucleotides matching TRBD1. Trimming at V came to 2 bases and at J to 7 bases, leaving 4 bases not matched to a gene. The germline CDR1 and CDR2 sequences are SGHTA and FQGNSA. This CDR3 has 13 amino acids. CDR3 sequence: CASSLSGQLEAFF. DNA for the CDR3: TGTGCCAGCAGCTTATCGGGACAGCTTGAAGCTTTCTTT.

The chain recombines TRBV7-6 with TRBJ2-3; D is ambiguous. CDR1 is SGHVS, CDR2 FNYEAQ, per germline. V lost 4 bases and J lost 2, with 10 bases in between. The CDR3 sequence is 14 residues long. The CDR3 bases are TGTGCCAGCAGCTCCGGACCCAACACAGATACGCAGTATTTT. It is translated as CASSSGPNTDTQYF.

The J gene is TRBJ2-7, the V gene TRBV11-2; 8 nucleotides match TRBD1. Looked up from germline, CDR1 is SGHAT and CDR2 is FQNNGV. V trimming: 5 bases; J trimming: 1 base; junction bases outside the gene matches: 7. This CDR3 is 15 amino acids long. As DNA, the CDR3 is TGTGCCAGCAGCCGGAGACAGGGGAATTCCTACGAGCAGTACTTC. Residues: CASSRRQGNSYEQYF.

DNA of the CDR3: TGTGCCAGCAGCTTAGTATTGGGGCGCGGAAACACCATATATTTT. As protein: CASSLVLGRGNTIYF. The V and J genes are TRBV7-6 and TRBJ1-3, with a tentative D call TRBD1 (5 bases). Germline values: CDR1 SGHVS, CDR2 FNYEAQ. The CDR3 loop spans 15 amino acids. V was shortened by 1 base and J by 4 bases, with 11 bases between the two germline ends.

V usage is TRBV12-3 or TRBV12-4 and J usage is TRBJ2-5; no clear D. Deletions cut 2 bases from V and 3 bases from J, with 7 bases between. The CDR3 has 13 residues. The CDR3 nucleotides read TGTGCCAGCAGTTTACTCACCGAAGAGACCCAGTACTTC. Its protein product is CASSLLTEETQYF.

The V call is TRBV7-6, the J call TRBJ1-5; D gene ambiguous. Germline assignment: CDR1 SGHVS and CDR2 FNYEAQ. V was cut by 3 bases and J by 0 bases, with 12 bases left in between. The CDR3 covers 16 residues. Written as DNA, the CDR3 is TGTGCCAGCAGCTTTATTAAGGAAAATAGCAATCAGCCCCAGCATTTT. This translates into CASSFIKENSNQPQHF.